Given below is one T cell receptor beta chain in context. Its antigen remains unidentified. Additional DNA sequences in this sample encode the identical CDR3. TCRdb's table, derived via immunoSEQ multiplex PCR, lists solely in-frame clones and lacks some. The data show 85,000 to 100,000 clones, about nine tenths seen once. The record originates from a study of T cell responses to AZD1222 COVID-19 vaccine. Study findings and constraints: CD4 TCRs linked to vaccination spanned spike, dominating at 160-218 and 743-854. Nearly half of unique spike-specific TCRs reportedly avoided B.1.351 and B.1.1.7 mutated regions.

Per germline, CDR1 LNHDA and CDR2 SQIVND (reference sequence). The CDR3 extends over 15 amino acids. Trimming left V 0 bases short and J 0 bases short, with 6 bases between. The V call is TRBV19, the J call TRBJ1-5; D is unclear. This specimen was peripheral blood, taken on day 0 of AZD1222 vaccination. This receptor was taken from an adult in good health. CDR3 residues: CASSIEGYSNQPQHF. The CDR3 coding sequence is TGTGCCAGTAGTATAGAGGGATATAGCAATCAGCCCCAGCATTTT.